These 23 T cell receptor beta chains were all obtained from the same sample, sequenced in a study of identical twins. TCRdb recomputed calls from the 5' RACE reads with MiXCR, one row per CDR3 protein. The table has approximately 470,000 distinct CDR3 sequences, approximately 14% seen once. The sample was also reused in another study, on yellow fever vaccine responses in identical twins.

The sequenced sample consisted of CD4+ T cells sorted from blood. These receptors were taken from a young woman in good health.

This chain uses TRBV12-3 or TRBV12-4 with TRBJ2-7; 15 nucleotides align to TRBD2. The V gene end was trimmed by 5 bases and the J gene end by 5 bases; junction bases not matched to a gene: 7. The length of the CDR3 is 16 residues. The chain's CDR3 is CASSPRTSGGANEQYF. In DNA, the CDR3 is TGTGCCAGCAGTCCGAGGACTAGCGGGGGGGCCAACGAGCAGTACTTC.

This clonotype has more than one count but fewer than ten. The chain joins TRBV6-5 to TRBJ2-1; D remains unclear. Germline CDR1 and CDR2: MNHEY and SVGAGI. With 2 bases removed from V and 6 bases from J, the gap between germline ends came to 14 bases. The length of the CDR3 is 15 residues. CDR3 DNA: TGTGCCAGCAGTTACAGTGCTAATCCGACCAATGAGCAGTTCTTC. It yields the protein CASSYSANPTNEQFF.

This clonotype was recorded many times. V gene TRBV5-1 combines with J gene TRBJ2-3; D unresolved. Germline CDR1 is SGHRS and CDR2 is YFSETQ. Trimming took 0 bases from V and 0 from J, leaving 8 bases between them. CDR3 length equals 15 residues. CDR3: CASSLDTASTDTQYF. Here the CDR3 DNA reads TGCGCCAGCAGCTTGGATACGGCTAGCACAGATACGCAGTATTTT.

The chain links TRBV28 to TRBJ2-4, with D hard to call. The CDR3 totals 12 residues. Germline CDR1 is MDHEN and CDR2 is SYDVKM. V was trimmed by 4 bases and J by 14 bases, leaving 15 bases between them. CDR3 residues: CASSSPLGIKYF. CDR3 sequence (DNA): TGTGCCAGCAGTTCCCCCTTAGGTATTAAGTACTTC.

This clonotype was observed a few times. The chain couples TRBV2 to TRBJ2-7; a possible D gene is TRBD2 (5 bases). This CDR3 has 14 amino acids. The V and J ends lost 2 bases and 5 bases respectively, with 13 bases between them. Germline V gene data show CDR1 as SNHLY and CDR2 as FYNNEI. In nucleotides, the CDR3 is TGTGCCAGCAGTGAAAGAGAGGGCGGCAACGAGCAGTACTTC. It is translated as CASSEREGGNEQYF.

V is TRBV28 and J is TRBJ2-4; D perhaps matches TRBD1 (6 bases). The CDR3 is 17 residues long. Germline-derived CDR1 and CDR2 are MDHEN and SYDVKM. The V end lost 6 bases, the J end lost 0 bases, and 18 bases lay between the germline ends. The CDR3 loop reads CASRGPGQKIAKNIQYF. CDR3 sequence (DNA): TGTGCCAGCAGGGGGCCCGGACAGAAGATAGCCAAAAACATTCAGTACTTC.

The CDR3 DNA follows: TGCGCCAGCAGCCAAGAGGGGGACAGGGGAAACGAGCAGTACTTC. As protein: CASSQEGDRGNEQYF. This rearrangement joins TRBV4-1 to TRBJ2-7; 10 bases match TRBD1. The V and J ends lost 0 bases and 5 bases, in that order; junction bases with no gene match: 4. This CDR3 is 15 amino acids long. The germline V gene has CDR1 MGHRA and CDR2 YSYEKL.

In this sample, this clonotype turned up many times. The V gene is TRBV12-3 or TRBV12-4, the J gene TRBJ2-3; TRBD1 might be the D (6 bases). CDR3 length: 17 amino acids. V gave up 6 bases and J gave up 0 bases, with 19 bases separating them. The CDR3 nucleotides read TGTGCCAGCAGCTTTAGGGGGAGTCTGGGTAGCACAGATACGCAGTATTTT. The encoded protein is CASSFRGSLGSTDTQYF.

The V call is TRBV28, the J call TRBJ1-2, with D possibly matching TRBD1 (6 bases). This CDR3 has 12 residues. Trimming removed 5 bases from V and 6 bases from J, with 10 bases in between. Germline loops: CDR1 MDHEN, CDR2 SYDVKM. Written as DNA, the CDR3 is TGTGCCAGCAGTCGGGGGCTGAATGGCTACACCTTC. Its protein product is CASSRGLNGYTF.

The sample holds a few counts of this clonotype. This chain links TRBV20-1 with TRBJ2-3, with a tentative D call TRBD2 (7 bases). The CDR3 covers 17 residues. Trimming took 3 bases from V and 4 from J, leaving 23 bases between them. Germline assignment: CDR1 DFQATT and CDR2 SNEGSKA (reference sequence). The CDR3 protein is CSASYLMARRGPDTQYF. The CDR3 coding sequence is TGCAGTGCTAGCTACTTGATGGCCAGGCGGGGGCCAGATACGCAGTATTTT.

The chain is built from TRBV11-1 and TRBJ2-1; 14 positions match TRBD2. This CDR3 has 18 amino acids. CDR1 and CDR2 (germline): SGHAT, FQDESV (reference sequence). V gave up 5 bases and J gave up 10 bases; unmatched junction bases: 16. CDR3 protein: CASSQTSKGLAGVREQFF. In DNA, the CDR3 is TGTGCCAGCAGCCAAACCTCGAAGGGACTAGCGGGAGTTCGCGAGCAGTTCTTC.

The genes are TRBV20-1 and TRBJ1-1; D ambiguous. Trimming took 7 bases from V and 0 from J, leaving 3 bases between them. CDR3 length: 10 amino acids. Germline V CDR1 and CDR2: DFQATT, SNEGSKA (reference sequence). CDR3 in amino acids: CSVVNTEAFF. DNA for the CDR3: TGCAGTGTAGTGAACACTGAAGCTTTCTTT.

The genes are TRBV6-1 and TRBJ1-4; no reliable D call. The CDR3 has 15 amino acids. V gave up 6 bases and J gave up 8 bases, with 19 bases separating them. In germline, CDR1 is MNHNS, CDR2 SASEGT. CDR3 sequence reads: CASSTPGPGREKLFF. The CDR3 nucleotides read TGTGCCAGCAGCACTCCGGGTCCGGGTCGAGAAAAACTGTTTTTT.

The chain is built from TRBV6-2 or TRBV6-3 and TRBJ2-4; the D gene is possibly TRBD1 (6 bases). The CDR3 sequence is 15 residues long. Germline values: CDR1 MNHEY, CDR2 SVGEGT. Trimming removed 6 bases at V and 4 bases at J, with 16 bases between. The CDR3 coding sequence is TGTGCCAGCAGCTATACCACAGGGATGAAAAACATTCAGTACTTC. Translated: CASSYTTGMKNIQYF.

This clonotype was seen more than once but under ten times. V and J are TRBV10-3 and TRBJ1-4; possibly TRBD1 for D (6 bases). CDR1 and CDR2 (germline): ENHRY, SYGVKD. V was clipped by 8 bases and J by 8 bases, with 18 bases between them. The CDR3 is 14 amino acids. This CDR3 is CAIREGGSGEKLFF. In DNA form, the CDR3 reads TGTGCCATCCGGGAAGGGGGATCGGGCGAAAAACTGTTTTTT.

This clonotype was detected once. This chain uses TRBV11-2 with TRBJ2-1, with 7 bases lining up with TRBD1. Germline V gives CDR1 SGHAT, CDR2 FQNNGV. The CDR3 contains 16 residues. Germline trimming cut 5 bases from V and 4 bases from J; bases unmatched to any gene: 11. The CDR3 reads CASSPKTGLSYNEQFF. The DNA of the CDR3 is TGTGCCAGCAGCCCCAAGACAGGGCTATCTTACAATGAGCAGTTCTTC.

The chain is built from TRBV30 and TRBJ1-4; D is undetermined. Germline assignment: CDR1 GTSNPN and CDR2 SVGIG (reference sequence). Trimming removed 0 bases at V and 5 bases at J, with 7 bases between. The CDR3 length is 13 residues. The CDR3 protein is CAWSVQTNEKLFF. As DNA, the CDR3 is TGTGCCTGGAGTGTACAGACAAATGAAAAACTGTTTTTT.

This clonotype was seen only a few times. V gene TRBV7-2 combines with J gene TRBJ1-1, with 7 bases identical to TRBD1. Germline V gene data show CDR1 as SGHTA and CDR2 as FQGNSA. V dropped 8 bases and J dropped 0; count of bases not matched to a gene: 6. The CDR3 is made up of 14 amino acids. The CDR3 reads CASGRQGMNTEAFF. Written as DNA, the CDR3 is TGTGCCAGCGGCCGACAGGGTATGAACACTGAAGCTTTCTTT. Looking up the rest from reference TRBV7-2 and TRBJ1-1 gives the full variable domain: GAGVSQSPSNKVTEKGKDVELRCDPISGHTALYWYRQSLGQGLEFLIYFQGNSAPDKSGLPSDRFSAERTGGSVSTLTIQRTQQEDSAVYLCASGRQGMNTEAFFGQGTRLTVV.

V usage is TRBV7-2 and J usage is TRBJ2-7, with 7 bases that match TRBD2. The CDR3 is 16 amino acids. CDR1 is SGHTA and CDR2 is FQGNSA in the germline V gene. J gave up 1 base and V 4 bases, and 10 bases lay outside the gene matches. The DNA of the CDR3 is TGTGCCAGCAGCTACCAGAGCAGCGGGGTTTCCTACGAGCAGTACTTC. Amino acid sequence: CASSYQSSGVSYEQYF.

This clonotype was counted between two and nine times. The chain uses TRBV6-1 and TRBJ2-7, with TRBD2 identical over 10 bases. The CDR3 is 14 amino acids. V lost 8 bases to trimming and J lost 4 bases; unmatched junction nucleotides: 8. Germline CDR1 MNHNS, CDR2 SASEGT. CDR3 region: CASSTGTSVYEQYF. The CDR3 nucleotides read TGTGCCAGCTCAACCGGGACTAGCGTTTACGAGCAGTACTTC.

This chain links TRBV7-2 with TRBJ1-4; 9 bases are a match to TRBD1. V was clipped by 5 bases and J by 0 bases; unmatched bases: 4. Per the germline V gene, CDR1 is SGHTA and CDR2 is FQGNSA. CDR3 length equals 16 residues. CDR3 amino acids: CASSKRQGATNEKLFF. CDR3 DNA sequence: TGTGCCAGCAGCAAGAGACAGGGGGCAACTAATGAAAAACTGTTTTTT.

This clonotype has a handful of counts. The CDR3 spells CASSYSFRDSLTYNEQFF. The CDR3 region has the DNA TGTGCCAGCAGTTACTCATTCCGGGACTCCCTAACCTACAATGAGCAGTTCTTC. The rearrangement links TRBV6-5 to TRBJ2-1, with D possibly being TRBD2 (6 bases). V was shortened by 0 bases and J by 2 bases, with 17 bases between the two germline ends. CDR1 and CDR2 from the germline V gene are MNHEY and SVGAGI. The CDR3 runs 18 residues.

The J gene is TRBJ2-5, the V gene TRBV5-6; 7 bases agree with TRBD1. With V trimmed by 2 bases and J by 1 base, 5 bases remained unmatched. The CDR3 sequence is 15 residues long. Germline V gives CDR1 SGHDT, CDR2 YYEEEE. The CDR3 sequence is CASSLRQGFQETQYF. The CDR3 nucleotides are TGTGCCAGCAGCTTACGACAGGGCTTCCAAGAGACCCAGTACTTC. Full variable domain (outside the CDR3, taken from reference TRBV5-6 and TRBJ2-5): DAGVTQSPTHLIKTRGQQVTLRCSPKSGHDTVSWYQQALGQGPQFIFQYYEEEERQRGNFPDRFSGHQFPNYSSELNVNALLLGDSALYLCASSLRQGFQETQYFGPGTRLLVL.